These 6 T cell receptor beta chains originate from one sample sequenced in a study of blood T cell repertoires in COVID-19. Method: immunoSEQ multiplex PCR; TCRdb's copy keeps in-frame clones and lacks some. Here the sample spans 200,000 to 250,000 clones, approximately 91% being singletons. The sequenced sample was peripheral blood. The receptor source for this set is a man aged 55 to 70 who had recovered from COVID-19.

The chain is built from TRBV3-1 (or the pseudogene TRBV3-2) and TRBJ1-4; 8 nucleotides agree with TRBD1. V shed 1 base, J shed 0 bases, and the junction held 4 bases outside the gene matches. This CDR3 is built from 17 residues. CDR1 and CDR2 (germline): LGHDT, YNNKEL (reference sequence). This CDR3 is CASSQGTGSATNEKLFF. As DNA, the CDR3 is TGTGCCAGCAGCCAAGGGACAGGGAGTGCAACTAATGAAAAACTGTTTTTT.

The CDR3 reads CASSQGKGVKNIQYF. CDR3 nucleotide sequence: TGTGCCAGCAGTCAGGGGAAAGGGGTCAAAAACATTCAGTACTTC. The V and J genes are TRBV2 and TRBJ2-4; possible D gene TRBD1, 6 bases. Germline V gene lookup returns CDR1 SNHLY and CDR2 FYNNEI. V dropped 5 bases and J dropped 3 bases, with 14 bases sitting between them. This CDR3 has 15 residues.

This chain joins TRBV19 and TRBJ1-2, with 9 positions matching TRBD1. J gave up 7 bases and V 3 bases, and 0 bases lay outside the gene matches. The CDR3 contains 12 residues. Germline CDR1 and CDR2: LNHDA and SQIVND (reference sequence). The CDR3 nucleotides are TGTGCCAGTAGTATGACAGGGGGTGGCTACACCTTC. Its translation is CASSMTGGGYTF. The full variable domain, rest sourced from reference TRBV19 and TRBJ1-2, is DGGITQSPKYLFRKEGQNVTLSCEQNLNHDAMYWYRQDPGQGLRLIYYSQIVNDFQKGDIAEGYSVSREKKESFPLTVTSAQKNPTAFYLCASSMTGGGYTFGSGTRLTVV.

This chain's CDR3 is CASSFREGSTEAFF. The DNA of the CDR3 is TGTGCCAGCAGCTTCCGGGAGGGGAGCACTGAAGCTTTCTTT. The chain recombines TRBV13 with TRBJ1-1; tentative D call: TRBD1 (5 bases). V lost 3 bases to trimming and J lost 4 bases, with 12 bases between them. CDR3 length: 14 residues. Looked up from germline, CDR1 is PRHDT and CDR2 is FYEKMQ (reference sequence).

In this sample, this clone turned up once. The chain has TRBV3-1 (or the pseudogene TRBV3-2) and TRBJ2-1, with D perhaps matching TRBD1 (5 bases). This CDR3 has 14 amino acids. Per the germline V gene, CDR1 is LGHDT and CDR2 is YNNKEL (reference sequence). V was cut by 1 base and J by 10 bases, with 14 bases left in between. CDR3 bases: TGTGCCAGCAGCCAAGCCCAGGACACCACGGAGCAGTTCTTC. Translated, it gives CASSQAQDTTEQFF.

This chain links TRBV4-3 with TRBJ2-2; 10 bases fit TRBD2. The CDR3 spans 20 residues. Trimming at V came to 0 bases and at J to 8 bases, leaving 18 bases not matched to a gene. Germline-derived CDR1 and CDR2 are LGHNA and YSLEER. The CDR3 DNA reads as TGCGCCAGCAGCCAAGATACTAGCGGGACGGCACGAGCGCGGGAGGGGGAGCTGTTTTTT. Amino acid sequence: CASSQDTSGTARAREGELFF.